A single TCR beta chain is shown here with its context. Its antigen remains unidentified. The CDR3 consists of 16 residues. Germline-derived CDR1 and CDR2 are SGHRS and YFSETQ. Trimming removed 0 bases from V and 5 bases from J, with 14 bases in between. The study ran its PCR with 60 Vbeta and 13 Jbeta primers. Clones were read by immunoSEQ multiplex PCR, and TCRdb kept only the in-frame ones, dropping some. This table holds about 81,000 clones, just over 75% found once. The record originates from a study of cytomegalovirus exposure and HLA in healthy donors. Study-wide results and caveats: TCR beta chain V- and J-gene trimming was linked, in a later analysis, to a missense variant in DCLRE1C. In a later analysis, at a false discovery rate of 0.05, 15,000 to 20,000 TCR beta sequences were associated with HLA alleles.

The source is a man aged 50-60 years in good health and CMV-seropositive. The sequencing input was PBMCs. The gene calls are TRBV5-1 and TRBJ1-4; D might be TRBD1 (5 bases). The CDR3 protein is CASSLVSGQGNEKLFF. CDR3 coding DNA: TGCGCCAGCAGCTTGGTCTCCGGGCAGGGAAATGAAAAACTGTTTTTT. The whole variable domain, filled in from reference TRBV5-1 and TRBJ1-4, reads KAGVTQTPRYLIKTRGQQVTLSCSPISGHRSVSWYQQTPGQGLQFLFEYFSETQRNKGNFPGRFSGRQFSNSRSEMNVSTLELGDSALYLCASSLVSGQGNEKLFFGSGTQLSVL.